This TCR beta chain was documented in a study of blood T cell repertoires in COVID-19. Across the study: The study drew acute and convalescent COVID-19 samples from the United States, Italy and Spain. T cells, B-cell-depleted T cells, or PBMCs provided the cDNA or gDNA that served as material.

Authors' analysis steps: Quantification of nucleated cells was approximated via reference gene primer amplification. The protocol was immunoSEQ multiplex PCR, while the TCRdb copy is restricted to in-frame clones and leaves out a portion. V and J calls and clone size are copied from that table; D and trimming were computed from the DNA. The sample contains approximately 180,000 clones, 70% to 90% of which appear only once. The germline V gene encodes CDR1 MGHRA and CDR2 YSYEKL. This CDR3 region has 15 residues. V lost 5 bases and J lost 0, with 10 bases in between. The TCR comes from a man aged 55 to 70 with acute or convalescent COVID-19. Input material: peripheral blood. J is TRBJ2-2 and V is TRBV4-1; D is ambiguous. This CDR3 is CASSSRLPNTGELFF. CDR3 in DNA: TGCGCCAGCAGCTCCAGACTGCCGAACACCGGGGAGCTGTTTTTT.